This T cell receptor (beta chain) appears in the sequencing data of a study of blood T cell repertoires in COVID-19. Across the whole study: Acute and convalescent COVID-19 specimens originated in the United States, Italy and Spain. T cells, B-cell-depleted T cells, or PBMCs supplied cDNA or gDNA.

Assay: immunoSEQ multiplex PCR; the TCRdb copy retains only in-frame clones and omits some. Of about 60,000 clones listed, about nine tenths are singletons. This CDR3 has 16 residues. Germline V gives CDR1 SQVTM, CDR2 ANQGSEA. The V and J ends lost 4 bases and 9 bases, in that order; junction bases with no gene match: 17. The genes are TRBV29-1 and TRBJ2-7; 11 bases are shared with TRBD2. The receptor was derived from a human donor in a cohort sampled during active COVID-19. Sequenced input: peripheral blood. The CDR3 sequence: CSVASSGRKGVRWQYF. In DNA, the CDR3 is TGCAGCGTTGCCTCTAGCGGGAGGAAAGGTGTGCGATGGCAGTACTTC.